This entry describes one T cell receptor beta chain. The sample is drawn from a study of blood T cell repertoires in COVID-19. Across the study: Samples of COVID-19 (acute and convalescent) were obtained from the United States, Italy and Spain. PBMCs, B-cell-depleted T cells, or T cells provided the cDNA or gDNA that made up the material.

Under the authors' procedure: For nucleated cells, counts were estimated from reference gene primer amplification. Profiling relied on immunoSEQ multiplex PCR, and the TCRdb table lists in-frame clones only, not all of them. V, J and clone size reflect that table, while D and trimming were determined from the DNA. The sample records over 80,000 clones, around 87% being singletons. Material: peripheral blood. The sequence came from a human donor in a cohort sampled during active COVID-19.

In nucleotides, the CDR3 is TGTGCCAGCTCACCAGGGACAGGGGGCCTCTATGGCTACACCTTC. This translates into CASSPGTGGLYGYTF. This rearrangement joins TRBV18 to TRBJ1-2; 12 bases map to TRBD1. Germline CDR1 and CDR2: KGHSH and LQKENI. J lost 4 bases, V lost 2 bases, and 2 bases had no gene match. The CDR3 contains 15 residues.